These 21 T cell receptor beta chains share one sample of origin, sequenced in a study of shared clonotypes between healthy human individuals. The assay was immunoSEQ multiplex PCR, and TCRdb's table has in-frame clones only and misses some. The sample has more than 2 million clones, approximately 95% seen once. Sequencing was done on a sample of naive CD4+ T cells sorted from blood. Indicated subset: CD45RA+ positively selected. These receptors were collected from a man between 18 and 29 years old in good health.

CDR3 coding DNA: TGTGCCAGCAGCTCGACTAGCGGGAATACGCAGTATTTT. Translated, it gives CASSSTSGNTQYF. This chain uses TRBV5-4 with TRBJ2-3; TRBD2 matches 11 bases. The trim removed 3 bases at V and 7 bases at J, leaving 1 base unmatched. Germline values: CDR1 SGHNT, CDR2 YYREEE (reference sequence). This CDR3 contains 13 residues.

The chain links TRBV27 to TRBJ2-3; TRBD2 matches at 7 bases. V gave up 3 bases and J gave up 4 bases; unmatched junction bases: 7. In germline, CDR1 is MNHEY, CDR2 SMNVEV (reference sequence). The CDR3 extends over 15 amino acids. CDR3 sequence reads: CASSLGLPGSDTQYF. The DNA of the CDR3 is TGTGCCAGCAGTTTGGGACTACCAGGTTCAGATACGCAGTATTTT.

This clone was found once. The chain carries TRBV6-6 and TRBJ2-5; 9 bases are a match to TRBD1. The CDR3 is 15 amino acids. Germline assignment: CDR1 MNHNY and CDR2 SVGAGI (reference sequence). Trimming at V came to 6 bases and at J to 5 bases, leaving 10 bases not matched to a gene. The DNA of the CDR3 is TGTGCCAGCAGGCACGCTCGACAGGGGGATGAGACCCAGTACTTC. Its protein product is CASRHARQGDETQYF.

The chain uses TRBV29-1 and TRBJ2-7; TRBD2 matches at 8 bases. From germline, CDR1 is SQVTM and CDR2 ANQGSEA. The CDR3 has 15 amino acids. Losses at the gene ends were 2 bases for V and 5 bases for J; bases not matched to a gene: 11. The DNA for the CDR3 is TGCAGCGTTGAATACAGCGGGGGCATTTACCACGAGCAGTACTTC. Translation: CSVEYSGGIYHEQYF.

This clone was seen only a few times. The J gene is TRBJ1-5, the V gene TRBV6-4; no clear D. CDR3 length: 13 amino acids. V gave up 2 bases and J gave up 9 bases, with 11 bases separating them. Germline values: CDR1 MRHNA, CDR2 SNTAGT. CDR3 sequence: CASSDEGGMPQHF. The CDR3, as DNA: TGTGCCAGCAGTGACGAGGGCGGGATGCCCCAGCATTTT.

About this clone itself: Within the sample, other DNA sequences also encode this same CDR3. The gene calls are TRBV5-4 and TRBJ2-3; D is ambiguous. Germline V gene sequence: CDR1 SGHNT, CDR2 YYREEE (reference sequence). Trimming left V 3 bases short and J 3 bases short, with 8 bases between. The CDR3 is made up of 13 amino acids. CDR3 DNA: TGTGCCAGCAGCTCCTCCGGGACAGATACGCAGTATTTT. Encoded protein: CASSSSGTDTQYF.

The chain carries TRBV5-4 and TRBJ2-2; either TRBD1 or TRBD2 may supply D (6 bases each). V gave up 0 bases and J gave up 4 bases, with 16 bases separating them. The CDR3 covers 17 residues. Per germline, CDR1 SGHNT and CDR2 YYREEE (reference sequence). The CDR3 sequence is CASSLAPGGVVTGELFF. CDR3 nucleotides: TGTGCCAGCAGCTTGGCCCCCGGGGGCGTCGTCACCGGGGAGCTGTTTTTT.

V and J are TRBV27 and TRBJ2-1, with a tentative D call TRBD2 (5 bases). Germline lookup yields CDR1 MNHEY and CDR2 SMNVEV (reference sequence). V was cut by 9 bases and J by 1 base, with 10 bases left in between. The CDR3 runs to 13 residues. The CDR3 coding sequence is TGTGCCAGGATGGGAGTATCCTACAATGAGCAGTTCTTC. Amino acids: CARMGVSYNEQFF.

This sequence joins TRBV11-2 and TRBJ2-1; D is perhaps TRBD1 (6 bases). V lost 6 bases and J lost 6, with 12 bases in between. The germline V gene encodes CDR1 SGHAT and CDR2 FQNNGV. The CDR3 is made up of 13 amino acids. The CDR3 region has the DNA TGTGCCAGCAGGACCGGACAGTTCAATGAGCAGTTCTTC. It codes for CASRTGQFNEQFF.

The chain employs TRBV30 and TRBJ2-5, with 7 bases lining up with TRBD1. V shed 5 bases and J 3 bases; nucleotides not matched to a gene: 6. The germline V gene encodes CDR1 GTSNPN and CDR2 SVGIG (reference sequence). The CDR3 sequence is 13 residues long. The CDR3 here is CAWEGDSKETQYF. The DNA of the CDR3 is TGTGCCTGGGAGGGGGACAGCAAAGAGACCCAGTACTTC.

The J gene is TRBJ1-6, the V gene TRBV15; tentatively, D is TRBD1 (5 bases). Germline V gene sequence: CDR1 LNHNV, CDR2 YYDKDF (reference sequence). The CDR3 totals 16 residues. The germline V and J ends were trimmed by 0 bases and 2 bases, with 8 bases remaining between them. In nucleotides, the CDR3 is TGTGCCACCAGCAGAGACGGGGGAGCCTATAATTCACCCCTCCACTTT. This codes for CATSRDGGAYNSPLHF.

The rearrangement links TRBV27 to TRBJ1-2; D is undetermined. V was pared by 4 bases and J by 6 bases, with 27 bases between. The CDR3 runs 18 residues. Germline CDR1 and CDR2: MNHEY and SMNVEV (reference sequence). The DNA of the CDR3 is TGTGCCAGCAGTTCCGTACACCCCCCGACGCTGGGGAGGGATGGCTACACCTTC. It specifies CASSSVHPPTLGRDGYTF.

The chain recombines TRBV11-2 with TRBJ1-6, with 8 nucleotides matching TRBD1. The trim removed 5 bases at V and 6 bases at J, leaving 6 bases unmatched. Germline CDR1 reads SGHAT; CDR2 reads FQNNGV. The CDR3 contains 15 residues. The DNA of the CDR3 is TGTGCCAGCAGCCTCCGGACAGGGTTTAATTCACCCCTCCACTTT. Its protein product is CASSLRTGFNSPLHF.

The chain carries TRBV6-5 and TRBJ2-2; 9 bases match TRBD2. CDR1 and CDR2 from the germline V gene are MNHEY and SVGAGI. There are 15 residues in the CDR3. The junction had 8 bases not matched to a gene; V was cut back by 8 bases and J by 4 bases. DNA for the CDR3: TGTGCCAGCCGGGGCGGGGGGGCCCCCACCGGGGAGCTGTTTTTT. As protein: CASRGGGAPTGELFF.

This clone was counted once. The chain couples TRBV5-4 to TRBJ1-5, with D uncertain. Trimming removed 0 bases from V and 2 bases from J, with 9 bases in between. The CDR3 consists of 15 residues. Germline V gives CDR1 SGHNT, CDR2 YYREEE (reference sequence). The CDR3, as DNA: TGTGCCAGCAGCTTGGGTCTTGAGGGCAATCAGCCCCAGCATTTT. Its protein is CASSLGLEGNQPQHF.

The chain uses TRBV19 and TRBJ1-1, with 8 bases fitting TRBD1. Germline lookup yields CDR1 LNHDA and CDR2 SQIVND (reference sequence). The ends lost 2 bases at V and 2 bases at J; junction bases unmatched: 10. The CDR3 contains 17 residues. The CDR3 loop reads CASSIRGLTGANTEAFF. The CDR3 region has the DNA TGTGCCAGTAGTATAAGGGGGTTGACAGGGGCCAACACTGAAGCTTTCTTT.

The J gene is TRBJ1-3, the V gene TRBV14, with D maybe TRBD1 (5 bases). The V gene's germline CDR1 is SGHDN and CDR2 FVKESK. The CDR3 is 13 residues long. The V end lost 6 bases, the J end lost 1 base, and 7 bases lay between the germline ends. CDR3 sequence reads: CASSRTSGNTIYF. The CDR3 DNA follows: TGTGCCAGCAGTCGGACATCTGGAAACACCATATATTTT.

This chain connects TRBV7-9 to TRBJ1-3; D gene unclear. Germline CDR1 reads SEHNR; CDR2 reads FQNEAQ (reference sequence). V shed 3 bases and J shed 2 bases, with 8 bases lying between them. The CDR3 sequence is 14 residues long. This CDR3 reads CASSFDNPGNTIYF. DNA of the CDR3: TGTGCCAGCAGCTTTGACAACCCTGGAAACACCATATATTTT.

CDR3 loop: CASRGSGPYLYGYTF. CDR3 nucleotide sequence: TGTGCCAGCAGGGGCTCAGGGCCCTATCTCTATGGCTACACCTTC. The V call is TRBV27, the J call TRBJ1-2; tentatively, D is TRBD1 (5 bases). Looked up from germline, CDR1 is MNHEY and CDR2 is SMNVEV (reference sequence). Trimming removed 6 bases at V and 4 bases at J, with 18 bases between. The CDR3 is 15 residues long.

The count of this clone is one. This CDR3 is also generated by other DNA sequences in the sample. V and J are TRBV5-1 and TRBJ2-7, with TRBD1 as a possible D gene (6 bases). Germline values: CDR1 SGHRS, CDR2 YFSETQ. Trimming took off 1 base at V and 1 base at J, with 9 bases between the two ends. The CDR3 consists of 14 residues. As DNA, the CDR3 is TGCGCCAGCAGCTTGTTGACAGGTTCCTACGAGCAGTACTTC. Protein: CASSLLTGSYEQYF. The variable domain in full, completed from reference TRBV5-1 and TRBJ2-7, reads KAGVTQTPRYLIKTRGQQVTLSCSPISGHRSVSWYQQTPGQGLQFLFEYFSETQRNKGNFPGRFSGRQFSNSRSEMNVSTLELGDSALYLCASSLLTGSYEQYFGPGTRLTVT.

Comment on this clone: The sample carries other DNA sequences with the same CDR3. This chain uses TRBV6-5 with TRBJ2-7; 9 bases match TRBD1. Unmatched junction bases numbered 3, after V lost 4 bases and J lost 2 bases. Germline assignment: CDR1 MNHEY and CDR2 SVGAGI. The CDR3 loop spans 14 amino acids. The CDR3 coding sequence is TGTGCCAGCAGTTTGGGACAGGGCACCTACGAGCAGTACTTC. It codes for CASSLGQGTYEQYF.